This T cell receptor beta chain comes out of a study of T cell responses to AZD1222 COVID-19 vaccine. Study-wide results and limits: Among the donors, most were white British and more were female, and clonal diversity was possibly underestimated. A rise in Spike-specific TCR breadth and depth followed two AZD1222 doses.

This CDR3 spans 16 amino acids. Germline CDR1 KGHDR, CDR2 SFDVKD. V dropped 7 bases and J dropped 1; count of bases not matched to a gene: 7. As regards this clone: Its antigen is unidentified.

Sequenced by immunoSEQ multiplex PCR; TCRdb stores in-frame clones only, minus some. The sample comprises 66,000 or so clones, about 90% of which are singletons, and about 18% rests with the top ten. The sequenced sample was peripheral blood, obtained on day 0 of AZD1222 vaccination. The clonotype comes from an adult in good health. J is TRBJ2-3 and V is TRBV24-1; 10 bases align to TRBD2. The CDR3 here is CATRAGLAGGTDTQYF. CDR3 nucleotide sequence: TGTGCCACCAGGGCAGGCCTAGCGGGGGGCACAGATACGCAGTATTTT.